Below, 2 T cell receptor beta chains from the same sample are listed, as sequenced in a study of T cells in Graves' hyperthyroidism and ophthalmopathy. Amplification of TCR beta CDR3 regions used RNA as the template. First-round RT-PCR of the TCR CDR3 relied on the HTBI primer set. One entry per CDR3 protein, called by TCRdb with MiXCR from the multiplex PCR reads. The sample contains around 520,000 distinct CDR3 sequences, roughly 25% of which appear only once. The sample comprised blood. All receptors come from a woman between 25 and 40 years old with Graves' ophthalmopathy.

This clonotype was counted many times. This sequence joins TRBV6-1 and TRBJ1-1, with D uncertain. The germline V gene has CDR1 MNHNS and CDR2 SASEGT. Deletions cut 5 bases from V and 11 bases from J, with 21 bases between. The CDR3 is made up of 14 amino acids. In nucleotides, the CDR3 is TGTGCCAGCAGTCCCGCCGTTACGGATGGTACGGCTTTCTTT. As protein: CASSPAVTDGTAFF.

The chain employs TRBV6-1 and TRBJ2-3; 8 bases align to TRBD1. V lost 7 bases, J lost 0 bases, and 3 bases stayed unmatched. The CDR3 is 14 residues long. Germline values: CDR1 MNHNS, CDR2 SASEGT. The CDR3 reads CASNQGASTDTQYF. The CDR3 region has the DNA TGTGCCAGCAACCAGGGGGCGAGCACAGATACGCAGTATTTT.